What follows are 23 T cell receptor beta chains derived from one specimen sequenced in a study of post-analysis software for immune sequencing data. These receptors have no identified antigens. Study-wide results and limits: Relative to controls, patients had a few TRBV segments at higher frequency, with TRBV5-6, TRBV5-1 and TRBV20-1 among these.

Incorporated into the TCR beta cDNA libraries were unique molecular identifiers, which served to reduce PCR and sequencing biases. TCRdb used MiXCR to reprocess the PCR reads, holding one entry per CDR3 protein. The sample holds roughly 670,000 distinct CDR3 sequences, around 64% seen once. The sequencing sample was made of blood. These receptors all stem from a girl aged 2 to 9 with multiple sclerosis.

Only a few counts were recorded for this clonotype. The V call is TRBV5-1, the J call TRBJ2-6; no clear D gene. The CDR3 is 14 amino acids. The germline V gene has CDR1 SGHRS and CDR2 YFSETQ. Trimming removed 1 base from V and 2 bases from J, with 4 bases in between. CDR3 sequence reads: CASSLTAGANVLTF. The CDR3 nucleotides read TGCGCCAGCAGCTTGACAGCTGGGGCCAACGTCCTGACTTTC.

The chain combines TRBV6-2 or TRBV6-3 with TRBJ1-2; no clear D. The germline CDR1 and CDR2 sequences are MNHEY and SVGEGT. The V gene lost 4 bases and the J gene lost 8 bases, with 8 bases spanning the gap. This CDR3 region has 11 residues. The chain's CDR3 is CASSWRRGYTF. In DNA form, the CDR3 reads TGTGCCAGCAGTTGGCGGCGCGGCTACACCTTC.

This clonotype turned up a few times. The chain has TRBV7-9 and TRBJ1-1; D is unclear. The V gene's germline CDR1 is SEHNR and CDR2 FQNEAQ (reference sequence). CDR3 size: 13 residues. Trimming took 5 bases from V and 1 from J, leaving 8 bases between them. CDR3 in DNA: TGTGCCAGCAGCGTGAACAGGAACACTGAAGCTTTCTTT. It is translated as CASSVNRNTEAFF.

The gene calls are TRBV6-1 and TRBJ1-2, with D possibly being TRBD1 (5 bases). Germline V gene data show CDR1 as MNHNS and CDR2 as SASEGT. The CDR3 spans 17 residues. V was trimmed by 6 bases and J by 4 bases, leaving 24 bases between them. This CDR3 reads CASRPSFRGLGLYGYTF. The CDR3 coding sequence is TGTGCCAGCAGACCCTCGTTTCGAGGGTTGGGACTCTATGGCTACACCTTC.

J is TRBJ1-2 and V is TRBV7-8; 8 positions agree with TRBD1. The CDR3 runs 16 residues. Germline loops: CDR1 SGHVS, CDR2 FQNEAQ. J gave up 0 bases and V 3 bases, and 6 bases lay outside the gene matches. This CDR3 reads CASSLPRTGTNYGYTF. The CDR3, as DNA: TGTGCCAGCAGCTTGCCCCGGACAGGGACTAACTATGGCTACACCTTC.

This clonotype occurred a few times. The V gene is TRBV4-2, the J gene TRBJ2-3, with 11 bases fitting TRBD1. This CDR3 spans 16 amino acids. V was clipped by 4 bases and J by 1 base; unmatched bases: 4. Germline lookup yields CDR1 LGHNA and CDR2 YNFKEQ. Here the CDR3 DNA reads TGTGCCAGCAGCCCGGGGACAGGGGGAGGCACAGATACGCAGTATTTT. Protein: CASSPGTGGGTDTQYF.

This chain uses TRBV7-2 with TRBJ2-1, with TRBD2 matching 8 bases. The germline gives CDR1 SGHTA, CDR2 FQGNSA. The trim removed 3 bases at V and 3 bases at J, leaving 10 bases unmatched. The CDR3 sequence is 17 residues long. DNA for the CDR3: TGTGCCAGCAGCTTCAATAGCGGGGACCCTTTCTACAATGAGCAGTTCTTC. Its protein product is CASSFNSGDPFYNEQFF.

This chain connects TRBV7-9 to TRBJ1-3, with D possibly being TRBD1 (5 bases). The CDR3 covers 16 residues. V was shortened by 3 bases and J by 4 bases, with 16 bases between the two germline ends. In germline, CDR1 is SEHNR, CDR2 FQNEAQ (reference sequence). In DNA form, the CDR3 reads TGTGCCAGCAGCTTGGGACGTGGGTTTTCGGGAAACACCATATATTTT. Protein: CASSLGRGFSGNTIYF.

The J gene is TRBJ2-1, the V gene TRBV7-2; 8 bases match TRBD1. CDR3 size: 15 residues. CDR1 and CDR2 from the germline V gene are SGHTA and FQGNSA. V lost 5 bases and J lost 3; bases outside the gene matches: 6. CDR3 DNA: TGTGCCAGCAGCGGACCGGGACAGGTCTACAATGAGCAGTTCTTC. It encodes CASSGPGQVYNEQFF.

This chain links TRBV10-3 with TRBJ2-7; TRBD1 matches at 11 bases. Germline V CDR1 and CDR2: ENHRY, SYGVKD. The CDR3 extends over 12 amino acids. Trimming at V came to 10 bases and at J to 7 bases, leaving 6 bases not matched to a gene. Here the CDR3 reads CATRDRGEEQYF. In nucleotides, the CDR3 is TGTGCCACTCGGGACAGGGGGGAGGAGCAGTACTTC.

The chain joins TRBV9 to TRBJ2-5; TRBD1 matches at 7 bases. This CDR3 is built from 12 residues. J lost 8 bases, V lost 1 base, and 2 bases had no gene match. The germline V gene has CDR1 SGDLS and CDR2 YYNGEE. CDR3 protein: CASSVTGETQYF. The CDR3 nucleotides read TGTGCCAGCAGCGTAACAGGGGAAACCCAGTACTTC.

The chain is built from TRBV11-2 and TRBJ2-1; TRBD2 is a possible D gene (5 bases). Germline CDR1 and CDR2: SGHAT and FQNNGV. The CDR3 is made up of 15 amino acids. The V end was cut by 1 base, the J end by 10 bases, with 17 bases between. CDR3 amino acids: CASSLVSLSRGEQFF. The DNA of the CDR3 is TGTGCCAGCAGCTTAGTGTCCCTCTCTAGAGGGGAGCAGTTCTTC.

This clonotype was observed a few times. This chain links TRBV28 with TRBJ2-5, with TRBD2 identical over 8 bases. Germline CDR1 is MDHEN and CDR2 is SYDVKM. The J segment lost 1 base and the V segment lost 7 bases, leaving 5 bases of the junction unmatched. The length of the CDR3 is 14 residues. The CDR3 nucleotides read TGTGCCAGCACCCGCGGGGGGCCCCAAGAGACCCAGTACTTC. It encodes CASTRGGPQETQYF.

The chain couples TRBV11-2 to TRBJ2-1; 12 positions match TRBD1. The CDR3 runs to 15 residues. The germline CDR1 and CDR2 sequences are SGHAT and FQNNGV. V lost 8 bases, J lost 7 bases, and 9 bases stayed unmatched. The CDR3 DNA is TGTGCCAGCTTCGCCGGGACAGGGGGCAGAAATGAGCAGTTCTTC. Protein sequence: CASFAGTGGRNEQFF.

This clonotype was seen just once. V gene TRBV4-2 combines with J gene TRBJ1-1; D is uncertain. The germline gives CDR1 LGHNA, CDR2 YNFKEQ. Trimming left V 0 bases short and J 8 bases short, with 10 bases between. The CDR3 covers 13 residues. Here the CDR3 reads CASSQDRHPEAFF. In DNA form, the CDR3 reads TGTGCCAGCAGCCAAGATCGACACCCGGAAGCTTTCTTT.

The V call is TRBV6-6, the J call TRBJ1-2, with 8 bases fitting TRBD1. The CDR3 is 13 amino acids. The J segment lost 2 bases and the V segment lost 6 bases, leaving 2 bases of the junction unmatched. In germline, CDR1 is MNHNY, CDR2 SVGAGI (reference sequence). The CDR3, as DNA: TGTGCCAGCAGGCGACAGGGGAACTATGGCTACACCTTC. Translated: CASRRQGNYGYTF.

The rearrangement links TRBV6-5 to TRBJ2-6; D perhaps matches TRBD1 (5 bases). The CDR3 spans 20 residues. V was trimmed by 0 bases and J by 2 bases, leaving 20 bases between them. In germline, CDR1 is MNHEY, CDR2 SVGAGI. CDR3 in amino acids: CASSYSKTGLIETGANVLTF. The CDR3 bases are TGTGCCAGCAGTTACTCGAAAACAGGTTTGATAGAAACTGGGGCCAACGTCCTGACTTTC.

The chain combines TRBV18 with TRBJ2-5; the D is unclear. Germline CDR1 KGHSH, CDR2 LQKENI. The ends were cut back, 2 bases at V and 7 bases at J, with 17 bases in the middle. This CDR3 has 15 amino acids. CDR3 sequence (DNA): TGTGCCAGCTCACCAGAAGCAGGCTTATTGGGGACCCAGTACTTC. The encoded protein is CASSPEAGLLGTQYF.

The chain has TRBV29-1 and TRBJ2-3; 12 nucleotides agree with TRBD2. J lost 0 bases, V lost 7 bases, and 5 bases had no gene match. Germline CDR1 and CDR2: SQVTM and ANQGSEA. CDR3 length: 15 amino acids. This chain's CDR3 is CSAGLAGLSTDTQYF. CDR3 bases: TGCAGCGCCGGACTAGCGGGGTTGAGCACAGATACGCAGTATTTT.

In nucleotides, the CDR3 is TGTGCCAGCAGCTTAGGTAGAGGGCACCCCTACAATGAGCAGTTCTTC. Its protein is CASSLGRGHPYNEQFF. The chain links TRBV7-9 to TRBJ2-1, with D maybe TRBD2 (5 bases). Trimming left V 1 base short and J 2 bases short, with 12 bases between. There are 16 residues in the CDR3. Germline V lookup: CDR1 SEHNR, CDR2 FQNEAQ (reference sequence). Using reference TRBV7-9 and TRBJ2-1 for the parts outside the CDR3, the full variable domain is DTGVSQNPRHKITKRGQNVTFRCDPISEHNRLYWYRQTLGQGPEFLTYFQNEAQLEKSRLLSDRFSAERPKGSFSTLEIQRTEQGDSAMYLCASSLGRGHPYNEQFFGPGTRLTVL.

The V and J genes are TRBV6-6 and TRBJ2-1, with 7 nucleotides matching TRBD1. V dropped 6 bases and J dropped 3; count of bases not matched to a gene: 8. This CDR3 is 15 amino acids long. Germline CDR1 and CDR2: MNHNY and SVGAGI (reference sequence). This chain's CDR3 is CASSPFRDSYNEQFF. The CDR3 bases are TGTGCCAGCAGCCCCTTTCGGGACAGCTACAATGAGCAGTTCTTC.

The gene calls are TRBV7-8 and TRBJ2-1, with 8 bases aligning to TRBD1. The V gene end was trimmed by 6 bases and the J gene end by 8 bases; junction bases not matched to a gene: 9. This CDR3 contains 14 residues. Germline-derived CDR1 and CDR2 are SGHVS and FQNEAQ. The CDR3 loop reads CASSKSRGRDEQFF. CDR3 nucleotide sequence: TGTGCCAGCAGTAAAAGCAGGGGGCGCGATGAGCAGTTCTTC. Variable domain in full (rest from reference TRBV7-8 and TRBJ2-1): GAGVSQSPRYKVAKRGQDVALRCDPISGHVSLFWYQQALGQGPEFLTYFQNEAQLDKSGLPSDRFFAERPEGSVSTLKIQRTQQEDSAVYLCASSKSRGRDEQFFGPGTRLTVL.

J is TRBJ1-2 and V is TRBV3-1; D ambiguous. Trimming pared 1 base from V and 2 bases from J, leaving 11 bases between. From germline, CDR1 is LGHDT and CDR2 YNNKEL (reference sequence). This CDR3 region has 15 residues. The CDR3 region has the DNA TGTGCCAGCAGCCAAGTACGCCCGGGAAACTATGGCTACACCTTC. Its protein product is CASSQVRPGNYGYTF.